This passage covers 29 T cell receptor beta chains from one sample sequenced in a study of T cell responses to AZD1222 COVID-19 vaccine. Repertoires were generated with immunoSEQ multiplex PCR, while TCRdb's copy carries only in-frame clones and drops some. The table includes approximately 190,000 clones, 90% to 95% detected once. Sequences were derived from peripheral blood, sampled 28 days after the second dose of the MenACWY control vaccine. These receptor sequences come from an adult who received the MenACWY meningococcal vaccine as a control.

The rearrangement links TRBV19 to TRBJ2-4; D may match TRBD1 or TRBD2 (5 bases each). V lost 10 bases and J lost 5, with 15 bases in between. Germline values: CDR1 LNHDA, CDR2 SQIVND (reference sequence). CDR3 length: 13 amino acids. Here the CDR3 reads CATRGTGENIQYF. CDR3 nucleotide sequence: TGTGCCACCCGAGGGACGGGCGAAAACATTCAGTACTTC.

This chain connects TRBV9 to TRBJ2-7; D not resolved. The V end was cut by 5 bases, the J end by 7 bases, with 19 bases between. The CDR3 totals 14 residues. Germline V lookup: CDR1 SGDLS, CDR2 YYNGEE. The CDR3 loop is CASSNNRRSREQYF. The CDR3 DNA follows: TGTGCCAGCAGTAACAACAGACGGAGTAGGGAGCAGTACTTC.

This clone was observed once. As DNA, the CDR3 is TGTGCCAGCAGTACCAGACGGAAGAGCAATCAGCCCCAGCATTTT. Its protein is CASSTRRKSNQPQHF. This sequence joins TRBV6-2 or TRBV6-3 and TRBJ1-5; D is unclear. V lost 5 bases to trimming and J lost 1 base, with 12 bases between them. This CDR3 has 15 residues. Germline-derived CDR1 and CDR2 are MNHEY and SVGEGT.

The table lists this clone with a few counts. V is TRBV11-2 and J is TRBJ2-7, with D possibly called TRBD1 or TRBD2 (5 bases each). The V gene lost 3 bases and the J gene lost 2 bases, with 14 bases spanning the gap. This CDR3 region has 15 residues. The germline V gene encodes CDR1 SGHAT and CDR2 FQNNGV. CDR3 residues: CASSFFSGTTYEQYF. In nucleotides, the CDR3 is TGTGCCAGCAGCTTCTTCTCCGGGACCACCTACGAGCAGTACTTC.

The genes are TRBV2 and TRBJ2-7, with D unclear. CDR1 SNHLY and CDR2 FYNNEI come from the germline V gene. Deletions cut 3 bases from V and 2 bases from J, with 8 bases between. This CDR3 has 13 residues. CDR3 in amino acids: CASSDGRTYEQYF. DNA for the CDR3: TGTGCCAGCAGTGACGGCAGAACCTACGAGCAGTACTTC.

The rearrangement links TRBV27 to TRBJ2-2, with D hard to call. CDR1 MNHEY and CDR2 SMNVEV come from the germline V gene (reference sequence). This CDR3 contains 16 residues. Trimming took off 4 bases at V and 4 bases at J, with 16 bases between the two ends. CDR3 nucleotides: TGTGCCAGCAGTTACACGGGCCTCGGCAGCACCGGGGAGCTGTTTTTT. It codes for CASSYTGLGSTGELFF.

The chain carries TRBV9 and TRBJ2-3, with D unresolved. The CDR3 has 13 residues. V shed 5 bases and J shed 9 bases, with 16 bases lying between them. Germline V gene sequence: CDR1 SGDLS, CDR2 YYNGEE. CDR3 protein: CASSLPLAGTQYF. The CDR3 DNA sequence: TGTGCCAGCAGTCTCCCACTTGCCGGGACGCAGTATTTT.

The V gene is TRBV6-4, the J gene TRBJ2-2; D is perhaps TRBD1 (6 bases). This CDR3 spans 14 amino acids. The germline V and J ends were trimmed by 3 bases and 4 bases, with 9 bases remaining between them. Germline CDR1 MRHNA, CDR2 SNTAGT. CDR3 sequence: CASSDLQGTGELFF. The CDR3 DNA follows: TGTGCCAGCAGTGATTTACAGGGCACCGGGGAGCTGTTTTTT.

The chain combines TRBV2 with TRBJ2-1, with 10 bases identical to TRBD2. J lost 1 base, V lost 5 bases, and 2 bases had no gene match. This CDR3 is built from 15 residues. Germline loops: CDR1 SNHLY, CDR2 FYNNEI. CDR3 DNA: TGTGCCAGCAGTTGGACTAGCGGTTCCTACAATGAGCAGTTCTTC. It encodes CASSWTSGSYNEQFF.

The chain links TRBV6-5 to TRBJ2-2; no clear D gene. Germline assignment: CDR1 MNHEY and CDR2 SVGAGI. The CDR3 contains 14 residues. V gave up 10 bases and J gave up 3 bases, with 15 bases separating them. DNA for the CDR3: TGTGCCACCGGAACGGCCTGGGACACCGGGGAGCTGTTTTTT. Amino acids: CATGTAWDTGELFF.

The V call is TRBV6-5, the J call TRBJ1-2; the D is unclear. Looked up from germline, CDR1 is MNHEY and CDR2 is SVGAGI. This CDR3 comprises 15 residues. Between the trimmed V and J ends, which lost 4 bases and 2 bases, there was a span of 14 bases. The CDR3 nucleotides read TGTGCCAGCAGTTCCGGGAGGCCCCTAAACTATGGCTACACCTTC. Its protein is CASSSGRPLNYGYTF.

The V gene is TRBV27, the J gene TRBJ1-5; the match to TRBD1 covers 11 bases. The CDR3 sequence is 18 residues long. With V trimmed by 8 bases and J by 0 bases, 12 bases remained unmatched. In germline, CDR1 is MNHEY, CDR2 SMNVEV (reference sequence). CDR3 amino acids: CASAPGTGGGYSNQPQHF. CDR3 in DNA: TGTGCCAGCGCGCCCGGGACAGGGGGGGGGTATAGCAATCAGCCCCAGCATTTT.

The J gene is TRBJ1-3, the V gene TRBV6-5, with D tentatively TRBD1 (6 bases). The CDR3 spans 14 residues. Germline V CDR1 and CDR2: MNHEY, SVGAGI. Trimming cost V 5 bases and J 1 base, with 9 bases left between them. CDR3 coding DNA: TGTGCCAGCAGTCAACAGGGTTCTGGAAACACCATATATTTT. It specifies CASSQQGSGNTIYF.

The rearrangement links TRBV5-5 to TRBJ1-5; D may be TRBD1 (6 bases). Trimming cost V 4 bases and J 1 base, with 12 bases left between them. Germline assignment: CDR1 SGHKS and CDR2 YYEKEE (reference sequence). The length of the CDR3 is 15 residues. CDR3 loop: CASSPQTGSNQPQHF. DNA for the CDR3: TGTGCCAGCAGCCCACAGACAGGAAGCAATCAGCCCCAGCATTTT.

V gene TRBV24-1 combines with J gene TRBJ2-1; D is ambiguous. The V end was cut by 5 bases, the J end by 4 bases, with 5 bases between. CDR3 length: 12 amino acids. CDR1 and CDR2 (germline): KGHDR, SFDVKD. CDR3 sequence: CATSVHYNEQFF. Here the CDR3 DNA reads TGTGCCACCAGTGTCCATTACAATGAGCAGTTCTTC.

The chain joins TRBV27 to TRBJ2-1, with 7 bases aligning to TRBD2. V lost 5 bases and J lost 7; bases outside the gene matches: 8. The CDR3 contains 14 residues. Germline lookup yields CDR1 MNHEY and CDR2 SMNVEV (reference sequence). The CDR3 sequence is CASSPTQAGNEQFF. CDR3 bases: TGTGCCAGCAGTCCCACCCAAGCGGGAAATGAGCAGTTCTTC.

J is TRBJ2-2 and V is TRBV5-8, with D uncertain. V lost 2 bases and J lost 4, with 9 bases in between. CDR3 length equals 14 residues. Germline V gene data show CDR1 as SGHTS and CDR2 as YDEGEE. The CDR3 loop is CASSFGPGTGELFF. The CDR3 DNA reads as TGTGCCAGCAGCTTTGGGCCCGGCACCGGGGAGCTGTTTTTT.

V and J are TRBV6-5 and TRBJ2-2, with D possibly matching TRBD2 (6 bases). The CDR3 contains 15 residues. Germline CDR1 and CDR2: MNHEY and SVGAGI. V lost 7 bases, J lost 0 bases, and 12 bases lay in between. For the CDR3, the DNA is TGTGCCAGCAACCCTTCGGGGGCGAACACCGGGGAGCTGTTTTTT. Its translation: CASNPSGANTGELFF.

The V and J genes are TRBV29-1 and TRBJ2-2, with D possibly being TRBD2 (5 bases). The CDR3 has 12 residues. CDR1 is SQVTM, CDR2 ANQGSEA, per germline. The CDR3 here is CSLREGAGELFF. The CDR3 DNA reads TGCTCGCTGCGTGAGGGAGCCGGGGAGCTGTTTTTT.

CDR3 region: CASSSLAGGTISTDTQYF. The CDR3 DNA follows: TGTGCCAGCAGCTCTCTAGCGGGAGGTACTATCAGCACAGATACGCAGTATTTT. The J gene is TRBJ2-3, the V gene TRBV5-4; 11 nucleotides align to TRBD2. This CDR3 contains 18 residues. Germline CDR1 reads SGHNT; CDR2 reads YYREEE (reference sequence). J was trimmed by 0 bases and V by 3 bases; bases with no gene match: 9.

The chain has TRBV9 and TRBJ2-1; possible D gene TRBD2, 5 bases. V was shortened by 0 bases and J by 3 bases, with 13 bases between the two germline ends. Germline CDR1 SGDLS, CDR2 YYNGEE. This CDR3 is 16 amino acids long. CDR3 nucleotide sequence: TGTGCCAGCAGCGTAGCGGGAAATGACTACTACAATGAGCAGTTCTTC. Encoded protein: CASSVAGNDYYNEQFF.

This chain uses TRBV3-1 (or the pseudogene TRBV3-2) with TRBJ1-1; no reliable D call. Germline V gene data show CDR1 as LGHDT and CDR2 as YNNKEL (reference sequence). V was cut by 6 bases and J by 5 bases, with 16 bases left in between. The CDR3 covers 14 residues. CDR3 sequence reads: CASRKGGGHTEAFF. The CDR3 DNA reads TGTGCCAGCAGGAAAGGCGGTGGGCATACTGAAGCTTTCTTT.

Comments on this clone: Other DNA sequences in this specimen translate into the identical CDR3. The chain couples TRBV29-1 to TRBJ2-5, with D maybe TRBD1 (5 bases). Germline V CDR1 and CDR2: SQVTM, ANQGSEA. The CDR3 totals 11 residues. The germline V and J ends were trimmed by 2 bases and 5 bases, with 6 bases remaining between them. Here the CDR3 DNA reads TGCAGCGTTGAAAGGGGTGAGACCCAGTACTTC. Amino acids: CSVERGETQYF.

The chain recombines TRBV19 with TRBJ2-6; D ambiguous. Germline lookup yields CDR1 LNHDA and CDR2 SQIVND (reference sequence). The V and J ends lost 3 bases and 3 bases respectively, with 9 bases between them. The CDR3 runs to 15 residues. In DNA, the CDR3 is TGTGCCAGTAGTATCCCCCTACTTGGGGCCAACGTCCTGACTTTC. Translating it yields CASSIPLLGANVLTF.

This chain connects TRBV6-5 to TRBJ2-7; 10 positions agree with TRBD2. The CDR3 is made up of 14 amino acids. After removal of 5 bases from V and 4 bases from J, the junction contained 5 bases not matched to a gene. CDR1 MNHEY and CDR2 SVGAGI come from the germline V gene. CDR3 bases: TGTGCCAGCAGTCTCACAGCGGGAGGGTACGAGCAGTACTTC. The encoded protein is CASSLTAGGYEQYF.

This clone is medium-sized. V gene TRBV10-2 combines with J gene TRBJ1-4; 9 bases are shared with TRBD1. There are 14 residues in the CDR3. Germline values: CDR1 WSHSY, CDR2 SAAADI. With 5 bases clipped from V and 8 bases from J, the junction kept 6 bases outside the gene matches. The CDR3 DNA reads as TGCGCCAGCAGTACAGGGGGCAAAGTCGAAAAACTGTTTTTT. Amino acids: CASSTGGKVEKLFF.

The gene calls are TRBV7-2 and TRBJ1-5; D may be TRBD1 (5 bases). CDR1 and CDR2 (germline): SGHTA, FQGNSA. Trimming took 2 bases from V and 3 from J, leaving 8 bases between them. The CDR3 has 14 amino acids. CDR3 coding DNA: TGTGCCAGCAGCTTATGGGGCACCAATCAGCCCCAGCATTTT. This gives the protein CASSLWGTNQPQHF.

The rearrangement joins TRBV6-1 to TRBJ2-7, with TRBD1 identical over 8 bases. Germline V lookup: CDR1 MNHNS, CDR2 SASEGT. J gave up 4 bases and V 3 bases, and 5 bases lay outside the gene matches. The CDR3 covers 14 residues. The CDR3 DNA sequence: TGTGCCAGCAGTGACAGGGGGCTCTGGTACGAGCAGTACTTC. This codes for CASSDRGLWYEQYF.

V usage is TRBV28 and J usage is TRBJ2-7; the D gene is possibly TRBD2 (5 bases). This CDR3 has 18 amino acids. The V gene's germline CDR1 is MDHEN and CDR2 SYDVKM. Trimming took 2 bases from V and 1 from J, leaving 21 bases between them. CDR3 sequence: CASSLGSGTVARSYEQYF. In DNA, the CDR3 is TGTGCCAGCAGTTTAGGGAGCGGTACTGTCGCTAGATCCTACGAGCAGTACTTC.